Sequencing of this TCR beta chain was carried out in a study of vaccination effects on CD4 cells after COVID-19. Study context: Vaccine administered to participants consisted of two doses of either BNT162b2 or mRNA-1273.

The ViraFEST assay expanded antigen-specific CD4+ T cells with viral peptide pools before sequencing. Having been cultured for 10 days, the cells underwent CD4+ T cell isolation. The healthy vaccine recipients, who had no prior SARS-CoV-2 infection, showed negative nucleocapsid antibodies. It was with roughly 9.5 IU/ml IL-2 and approximately 10 ug/ml peptides that some 2 million PBMC per well were cultured. Here immunoSEQ multiplex PCR was the method, and the copy in TCRdb shows in-frame clones only, minus some. The sample has 62,000 or so clones; under 90% are singletons. Findings and caveats of the study: Clones of infection and vaccine origin contracted markedly late after vaccination. Few convalescent patients, and no early post-infection timepoints, were available to the study.

Concerning this clone itself: Its antigen is unknown.

CDR3 length: 15 residues. With 5 bases removed from V and 7 bases from J, the gap between germline ends came to 18 bases. Germline V lookup: CDR1 SGHVS, CDR2 FQNEAQ. This receptor was obtained from a human donor who received a COVID-19 vaccine. The J gene is TRBJ1-5, the V gene TRBV7-8; D may be TRBD1 (5 bases). This specimen consisted of CD4+ T cells from PBMCs cultured with SARS-CoV-2 spike peptides, obtained before COVID-19 vaccination. CDR3 region: CASSLDGTGVQPQHF. The CDR3 nucleotides read TGTGCCAGCAGCCTTGATGGGACGGGGGTCCAGCCCCAGCATTTT.